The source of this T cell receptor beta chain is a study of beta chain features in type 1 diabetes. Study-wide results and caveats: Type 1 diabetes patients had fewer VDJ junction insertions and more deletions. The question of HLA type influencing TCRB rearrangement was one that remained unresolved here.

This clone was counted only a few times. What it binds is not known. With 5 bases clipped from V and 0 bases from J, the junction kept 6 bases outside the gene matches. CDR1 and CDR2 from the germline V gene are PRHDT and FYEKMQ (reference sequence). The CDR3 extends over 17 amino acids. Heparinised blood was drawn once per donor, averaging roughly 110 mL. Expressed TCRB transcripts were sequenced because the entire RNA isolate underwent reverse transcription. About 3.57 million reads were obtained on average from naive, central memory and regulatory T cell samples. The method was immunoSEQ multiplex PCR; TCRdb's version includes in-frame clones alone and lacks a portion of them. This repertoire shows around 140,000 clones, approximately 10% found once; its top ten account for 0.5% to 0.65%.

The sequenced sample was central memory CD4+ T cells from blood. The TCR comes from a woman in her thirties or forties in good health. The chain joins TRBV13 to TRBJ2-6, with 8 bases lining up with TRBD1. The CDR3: CASSLTTGASGANVLTF. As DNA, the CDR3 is TGTGCCAGCAGCCTGACGACAGGGGCCTCTGGGGCCAACGTCCTGACTTTC.